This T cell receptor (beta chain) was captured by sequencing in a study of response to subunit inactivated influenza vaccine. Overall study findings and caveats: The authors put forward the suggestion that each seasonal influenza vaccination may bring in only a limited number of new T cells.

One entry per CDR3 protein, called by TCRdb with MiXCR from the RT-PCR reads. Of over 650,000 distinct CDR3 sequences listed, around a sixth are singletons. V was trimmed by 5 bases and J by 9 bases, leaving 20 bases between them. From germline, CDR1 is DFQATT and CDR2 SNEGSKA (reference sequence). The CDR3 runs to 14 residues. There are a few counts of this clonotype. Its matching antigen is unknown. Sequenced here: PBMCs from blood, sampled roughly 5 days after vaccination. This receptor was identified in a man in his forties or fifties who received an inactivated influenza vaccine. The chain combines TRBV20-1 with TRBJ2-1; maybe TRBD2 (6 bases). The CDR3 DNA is TGCAGTGCTCATACTAGCCACGTGTGGGGTGAGCAGTTCTTC. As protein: CSAHTSHVWGEQFF.